What follows is one T cell receptor (beta chain) and its context. The antigen remains undetermined. The data originate from a study of T cells expressing NK-cell markers. The CDR3 consists of 14 residues. Germline loops: CDR1 MGHRA, CDR2 YSYEKL. General study findings and limits: These clonotypes additionally ranked first within the CD3+CD56-NKG2C+ fraction of a handful of donors. The study did not resolve the HCMV specificity of expanded NKG2C+ T cell clones.

In generating TCR beta cDNA, 5'RACE template switching with UMIs was used. TCRdb reprocessed the 5' RACE reads and reports one entry per CDR3 protein, with no DNA. Here the sample table reports about 390,000 distinct CDR3 sequences. The material sequenced was blood T cells: a sorted CD56 or NKG2C T cell subset, CD4+ or CD8+ T cells, or bulk PBMC T cells (not recorded which). The chain joins TRBV4-1 to TRBJ2-3; TCRdb returns TRBD1, unconfirmable since there is no DNA. The origin of this receptor is a woman aged 45-65 years in good health. CDR3 residues: CASSLQGLADTQYF.